This T cell receptor beta chain was recorded in a study of T-cell reconstitution after alpha-beta-depleted transplantation in children. Unique molecular identifiers were incorporated when the TCRbeta library was constructed. TCRdb used MiXCR to reprocess the PCR reads, holding one entry per CDR3 protein. In the table there are about 540,000 distinct CDR3 sequences, around 18% of which are singletons. Germline assignment: CDR1 SGHRS and CDR2 YFSETQ. The CDR3 contains 15 residues. Unmatched junction bases numbered 4, after V lost 0 bases and J lost 4 bases. Material: PBMCs from the stem cell graft donor, obtained from the stem cell graft. The chain recombines TRBV5-1 with TRBJ1-2; 9 positions agree with TRBD1. This TCR was sampled from a human donor who donated a stem cell graft to a child with acute lymphoblastic leukemia. The CDR3 protein is CASSLAGQGPYGYTF. The CDR3 coding sequence is TGCGCCAGCAGCTTGGCGGGACAGGGTCCCTATGGCTACACCTTC.